The next 26 T cell receptor beta chains were all read from a single sample in a study of blood T cell repertoires in COVID-19. Only in-frame clones appear in the TCRdb table, and some are missing; sequencing was by immunoSEQ multiplex PCR. The data hold 200,000 to 300,000 clones, with about 88% observed a single time. The sequenced sample consisted of peripheral blood. These receptors were obtained from an older woman with COVID-19, enrolled during active disease.

The chain couples TRBV6-2 or TRBV6-3 to TRBJ2-5; the D gene is possibly TRBD2 (7 bases). The CDR3 loop spans 17 amino acids. V was shortened by 0 bases and J by 4 bases, with 18 bases between the two germline ends. The germline V gene has CDR1 MNHEY and CDR2 SVGEGT. CDR3 protein: CASSYSGTIGGGETQYF. DNA for the CDR3: TGTGCCAGCAGTTACTCTGGGACAATCGGCGGGGGAGAGACCCAGTACTTC.

CDR3 in amino acids: CASSERRLSNQPQHF. Written as DNA, the CDR3 is TGTGCCAGCAGTGAAAGGAGACTTAGCAATCAGCCCCAGCATTTT. The rearrangement uses TRBV6-1 and TRBJ1-5; D unresolved. In germline, CDR1 is MNHNS, CDR2 SASEGT. With 2 bases removed from V and 0 bases from J, the gap between germline ends came to 8 bases. CDR3 size: 15 residues.

V and J are TRBV5-1 and TRBJ2-7, with 12 bases fitting TRBD2. V lost 4 bases and J lost 3; bases outside the gene matches: 5. Germline V gives CDR1 SGHRS, CDR2 YFSETQ. The length of the CDR3 is 15 residues. The chain's CDR3 is CASSDGLAGYYEQYF. DNA for the CDR3: TGCGCCAGCAGCGACGGACTAGCGGGGTACTACGAGCAGTACTTC.

This rearrangement joins TRBV28 to TRBJ2-3, with a tentative D call TRBD2 (5 bases). Germline V lookup: CDR1 MDHEN, CDR2 SYDVKM. The CDR3 runs to 15 residues. Trimming took off 4 bases at V and 2 bases at J, with 13 bases between the two ends. The CDR3 reads CASSSSLASTDTQYF. The CDR3 coding sequence is TGTGCCAGCAGTTCATCCCTAGCTTCCACAGATACGCAGTATTTT.

This chain connects TRBV20-1 to TRBJ2-4, with 9 bases fitting TRBD2. Germline V gene sequence: CDR1 DFQATT, CDR2 SNEGSKA (reference sequence). The ends lost 3 bases at V and 7 bases at J; junction bases unmatched: 13. CDR3 size: 16 residues. DNA for the CDR3: TGCAGTGCTAGTGAGCGCGGTTTAGCGGGAGCGAACATTCAGTACTTC. Residues: CSASERGLAGANIQYF.

In its sample, this clone was seen once. The V and J genes are TRBV3-1 (or the pseudogene TRBV3-2) and TRBJ1-2, with TRBD1 as a possible D gene (5 bases). V shed 8 bases and J shed 3 bases, with 19 bases lying between them. CDR1 and CDR2 from the germline V gene are LGHDT and YNNKEL (reference sequence). This CDR3 region has 15 residues. The CDR3 DNA reads as TGTGCCAGCTTCGGGGGGAGCGTCGGGGACTATGGCTACACCTTC. It specifies CASFGGSVGDYGYTF.

This clone was recorded once. This chain links TRBV5-1 with TRBJ2-2; D is ambiguous. The V end lost 0 bases, the J end lost 4 bases, and 10 bases lay between the germline ends. Per germline, CDR1 SGHRS and CDR2 YFSETQ. This CDR3 is 15 amino acids long. The CDR3 region is CASSLASLLTGELFF. The CDR3 region has the DNA TGCGCCAGCAGCTTGGCCTCACTCCTCACCGGGGAGCTGTTTTTT. Supplemented by reference TRBV5-1 and TRBJ2-2, the full variable domain reads KAGVTQTPRYLIKTRGQQVTLSCSPISGHRSVSWYQQTPGQGLQFLFEYFSETQRNKGNFPGRFSGRQFSNSRSEMNVSTLELGDSALYLCASSLASLLTGELFFGEGSRLTVL.

V usage is TRBV30 and J usage is TRBJ2-2; 7 bases are a match to TRBD1. After removal of 3 bases from V and 0 bases from J, the junction contained 4 bases not matched to a gene. The CDR3 sequence is 15 residues long. Germline V CDR1 and CDR2: GTSNPN, SVGIG (reference sequence). The CDR3 nucleotides are TGTGCCTGGAGGTTCCAGGGGGCGAACACCGGGGAGCTGTTTTTT. The encoded protein is CAWRFQGANTGELFF.

This chain joins TRBV5-4 and TRBJ1-3; 7 nucleotides align to TRBD1. After removal of 0 bases from V and 2 bases from J, the junction contained 5 bases not matched to a gene. The CDR3 contains 16 residues. In germline, CDR1 is SGHNT, CDR2 YYREEE (reference sequence). Written as DNA, the CDR3 is TGTGCCAGCAGCTTGGGGGGACAGCGCCCTGGAAACACCATATATTTT. Protein sequence: CASSLGGQRPGNTIYF.

J is TRBJ2-5 and V is TRBV5-1; 8 bases agree with TRBD1. The junction had 2 bases not matched to a gene; V was cut back by 1 base and J by 0 bases. Germline CDR1 reads SGHRS; CDR2 reads YFSETQ. CDR3 length equals 15 residues. The CDR3 nucleotides are TGCGCCAGCAGCTTGTGGGACAGGTACCAAGAGACCCAGTACTTC. Translated: CASSLWDRYQETQYF. Supplemented by reference TRBV5-1 and TRBJ2-5, the full variable domain reads KAGVTQTPRYLIKTRGQQVTLSCSPISGHRSVSWYQQTPGQGLQFLFEYFSETQRNKGNFPGRFSGRQFSNSRSEMNVSTLELGDSALYLCASSLWDRYQETQYFGPGTRLLVL.

This clone was observed a few times. The chain joins TRBV28 to TRBJ1-5, with 9 nucleotides matching TRBD1. Germline values: CDR1 MDHEN, CDR2 SYDVKM. This CDR3 spans 14 amino acids. The ends lost 8 bases at V and 5 bases at J; junction bases unmatched: 7. CDR3 in DNA: TGTGCCAGCGGGGACAGGGTTGGCCATCAGCCCCAGCATTTT. Its protein product is CASGDRVGHQPQHF.

CDR3 in amino acids: CASRLNYNEQFF. In nucleotides, the CDR3 is TGTGCCAGCAGACTAAACTACAATGAGCAGTTCTTC. The chain employs TRBV13 and TRBJ2-1; D not resolved. Trimming pared 6 bases from V and 3 bases from J, leaving 6 bases between. Germline loops: CDR1 PRHDT, CDR2 FYEKMQ (reference sequence). CDR3 length equals 12 residues.

The chain employs TRBV5-8 and TRBJ1-5; D possibly corresponds to TRBD1 (6 bases). V was clipped by 5 bases and J by 9 bases, with 15 bases between them. Germline assignment: CDR1 SGHTS and CDR2 YDEGEE. This CDR3 region has 13 residues. The CDR3 is CASRRRGAGPQHF. DNA of the CDR3: TGTGCCAGCAGACGGCGGGGGGCAGGGCCCCAGCATTTT.

Only one count was recorded for this clone. This rearrangement joins TRBV29-1 to TRBJ2-3; TRBD2 matches 8 bases. This CDR3 has 14 residues. The J segment lost 2 bases and the V segment lost 8 bases, leaving 9 bases of the junction unmatched. In germline, CDR1 is SQVTM, CDR2 ANQGSEA. CDR3 sequence reads: CSSSGSWDTDTQYF. The CDR3 DNA is TGCAGCTCCAGCGGGAGCTGGGACACAGATACGCAGTATTTT.

The V call is TRBV3-1 (or the pseudogene TRBV3-2), the J call TRBJ2-3, with 11 bases aligning to TRBD2. Germline loops: CDR1 LGHDT, CDR2 YNNKEL (reference sequence). The CDR3 length is 17 residues. J lost 2 bases, V lost 0 bases, and 4 bases had no gene match. CDR3 residues: CASSQDLAGGITDTQYF. CDR3 coding DNA: TGTGCCAGCAGCCAAGATCTAGCGGGAGGAATCACAGATACGCAGTATTTT.

J is TRBJ1-1 and V is TRBV19; D ambiguous. The CDR3 has 14 amino acids. Germline V gene sequence: CDR1 LNHDA, CDR2 SQIVND (reference sequence). V was trimmed by 2 bases and J by 2 bases, leaving 9 bases between them. CDR3 DNA: TGTGCCAGTAGTATACGACATACTAACACTGAAGCTTTCTTT. Residues: CASSIRHTNTEAFF.

The chain joins TRBV15 to TRBJ1-1; D is uncertain. The CDR3 extends over 17 amino acids. The V end lost 3 bases, the J end lost 5 bases, and 22 bases lay between the germline ends. From germline, CDR1 is LNHNV and CDR2 YYDKDF (reference sequence). The CDR3 DNA follows: TGTGCCACCAGCAGCGGTCAAAGGAGGGTCCGGGCAACTGAAGCTTTCTTT. The encoded protein is CATSSGQRRVRATEAFF. The complete variable domain, with remaining parts taken from reference TRBV15 and TRBJ1-1, reads DAMVIQNPRYQVTQFGKPVTLSCSQTLNHNVMYWYQQKSSQAPKLLFHYYDKDFNNEADTPDNFQSRRPNTSFCFLDIRSPGLGDTAMYLCATSSGQRRVRATEAFFGQGTRLTVV.

The rearrangement joins TRBV7-9 to TRBJ2-2; 8 bases map to TRBD1. Looked up from germline, CDR1 is SEHNR and CDR2 is FQNEAQ (reference sequence). V dropped 5 bases and J dropped 4; count of bases not matched to a gene: 12. The CDR3 sequence is 17 residues long. CDR3 in DNA: TGTGCCAGCAGCCAAGGAGGGCAGGGGGCGGGCACCGGGGAGCTGTTTTTT. It codes for CASSQGGQGAGTGELFF.

The V gene is TRBV28, the J gene TRBJ2-4; the D gene is possibly TRBD2 (6 bases). The CDR3 is 13 residues long. Trimming stripped 3 bases from V and 7 bases from J, with 10 bases between. Germline CDR1 is MDHEN and CDR2 is SYDVKM. The CDR3 loop reads CASSFSGSNIQYF. The CDR3 DNA sequence: TGTGCCAGCAGTTTTTCCGGGAGTAACATTCAGTACTTC. Variable domain in full (rest from reference TRBV28 and TRBJ2-4): DVKVTQSSRYLVKRTGEKVFLECVQDMDHENMFWYRQDPGLGLRLIYFSYDVKMKEKGDIPEGYSVSREKKERFSLILESASTNQTSMYLCASSFSGSNIQYFGAGTRLSVL.

This chain uses TRBV28 with TRBJ1-4; no firm D call. The CDR3 loop spans 13 amino acids. V was pared by 6 bases and J by 8 bases, with 13 bases between. The germline gives CDR1 MDHEN, CDR2 SYDVKM. CDR3 protein: CASSPPFEEKLFF. CDR3 bases: TGTGCCAGCAGCCCACCCTTCGAGGAAAAACTGTTTTTT.

The rearrangement links TRBV27 to TRBJ1-2, with 10 positions matching TRBD1. CDR1 and CDR2 (germline): MNHEY, SMNVEV (reference sequence). The CDR3 covers 14 residues. The V segment lost 7 bases and the J segment 3 bases; nucleotides outside the gene matches: 5. As DNA, the CDR3 is TGTGCCAGCAAGGGACAGGGGTCTTACTATGGCTACACCTTC. It yields the protein CASKGQGSYYGYTF.

V gene TRBV28 combines with J gene TRBJ2-1, with 8 bases matching TRBD2. The CDR3 loop spans 15 amino acids. Germline-derived CDR1 and CDR2 are MDHEN and SYDVKM. V was clipped by 7 bases and J by 1 base; unmatched bases: 6. CDR3 sequence: CASTQLAGSYNEQFF. CDR3 DNA: TGTGCCAGCACCCAATTAGCGGGATCCTACAATGAGCAGTTCTTC.

The chain employs TRBV2 and TRBJ2-7; 7 bases map to TRBD2. V lost 3 bases to trimming and J lost 2 bases; unmatched junction nucleotides: 10. This CDR3 has 16 amino acids. Germline V gene data show CDR1 as SNHLY and CDR2 as FYNNEI. DNA for the CDR3: TGTGCCAGCAGTGACCGGGAGGACCTCATTCCCTACGAGCAGTACTTC. Amino acids: CASSDREDLIPYEQYF.

The chain joins TRBV3-1 (or the pseudogene TRBV3-2) to TRBJ1-4, with D possibly being TRBD1 (5 bases). The V end was cut by 4 bases, the J end by 8 bases, with 20 bases between. The CDR3 length is 16 residues. The germline gives CDR1 LGHDT, CDR2 YNNKEL (reference sequence). CDR3 coding DNA: TGTGCCAGCAGCCCAACGCTCCCCCAGGGAGGAGAAAAACTGTTTTTT. Translating gives CASSPTLPQGGEKLFF.

J is TRBJ2-7 and V is TRBV5-1; TRBD2 matches at 8 bases. After removal of 8 bases from V and 3 bases from J, the junction contained 10 bases not matched to a gene. Germline CDR1 SGHRS, CDR2 YFSETQ. The CDR3 runs 14 residues. The DNA for the CDR3 is TGCGCCAGGGAAGTAGCGGGAACGTTCTACGAGCAGTACTTC. Its protein is CAREVAGTFYEQYF.

The CDR3 region is CASKPGGPRDEQYF. Here the CDR3 DNA reads TGTGCCAGCAAACCCGGAGGGCCTAGGGACGAGCAGTACTTC. The chain recombines TRBV28 with TRBJ2-7; tentatively, D is TRBD2 (6 bases). Trimming removed 7 bases from V and 5 bases from J, with 18 bases in between. Germline V gives CDR1 MDHEN, CDR2 SYDVKM. The CDR3 contains 14 residues.